This T cell receptor beta chain derives from a study of response to subunit inactivated influenza vaccine. TCRdb re-called the RT-PCR reads through MiXCR, storing one row per CDR3 protein. The sample shows approximately 500,000 distinct CDR3 sequences, 10% to 15% of them seen only once. Notes on the study in general: With each seasonal influenza vaccination, the authors suggested, few new T cells are recruited.

This clonotype was counted between two and nine times. No antigen is known for it. V lost 0 bases and J 3 bases, leaving 11 bases between the germline ends. The CDR3 extends over 15 amino acids. CDR1 LGHNA and CDR2 YSLEER come from the germline V gene. Source: PBMCs from blood, taken 40 to 50 days after vaccination. This receptor was identified in a man in his fifties or sixties who received an inactivated influenza vaccine. This chain links TRBV4-3 with TRBJ1-2, with TRBD1 as a possible D gene (5 bases). Here the CDR3 reads CASSQERQGYYGYTF. The CDR3 DNA sequence: TGCGCCAGCAGCCAAGAGAGGCAGGGCTACTATGGCTACACCTTC.